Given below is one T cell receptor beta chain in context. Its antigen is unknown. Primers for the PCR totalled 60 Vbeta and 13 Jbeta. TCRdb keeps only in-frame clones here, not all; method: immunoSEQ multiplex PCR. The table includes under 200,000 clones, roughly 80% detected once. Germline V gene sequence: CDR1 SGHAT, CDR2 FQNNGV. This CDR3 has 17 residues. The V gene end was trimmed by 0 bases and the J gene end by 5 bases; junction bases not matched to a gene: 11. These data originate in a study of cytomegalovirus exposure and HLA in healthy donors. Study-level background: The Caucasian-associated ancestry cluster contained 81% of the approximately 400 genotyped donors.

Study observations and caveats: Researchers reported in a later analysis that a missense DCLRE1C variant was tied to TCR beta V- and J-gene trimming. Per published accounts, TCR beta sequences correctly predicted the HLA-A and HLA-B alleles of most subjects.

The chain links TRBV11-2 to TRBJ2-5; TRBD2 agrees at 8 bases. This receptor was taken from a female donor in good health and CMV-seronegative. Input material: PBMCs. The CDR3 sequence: CASSLDTRAGGHETQYF. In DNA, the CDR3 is TGTGCCAGCAGCTTAGATACTCGGGCGGGGGGCCACGAGACCCAGTACTTC.